One and the same sample provided the 28 T cell receptor beta chains below, sequenced in a study of blood T cell repertoires in COVID-19. The repertoire was sequenced with immunoSEQ multiplex PCR; TCRdb's copy has only in-frame clones and lacks some. Altogether 130,000 to 150,000 clones are present, 87% being singletons, with the ten largest covering over 35%. Sequencing was performed on peripheral blood. All receptors come from a man aged 50-60 years who had recovered from COVID-19.

The chain is built from TRBV12-5 and TRBJ2-5; 7 nucleotides match TRBD2. The CDR3 loop spans 13 amino acids. V lost 7 bases to trimming and J lost 0 bases; unmatched junction nucleotides: 2. Looked up from germline, CDR1 is LGHNT and CDR2 is FRNRAP. CDR3 sequence: CASERGDQETQYF. DNA of the CDR3: TGTGCTAGTGAGCGGGGAGACCAAGAGACCCAGTACTTC. Filled out from reference TRBV12-5 and TRBJ2-5, the complete variable domain reads DARVTQTPRHKVTEMGQEVTMRCQPILGHNTVFWYRQTMMQGLELLAYFRNRAPLDDSGMPKDRFSAEMPDATLATLKIQPSEPRDSAVYFCASERGDQETQYFGPGTRLLVL.

The V call is TRBV14, the J call TRBJ2-7; D is ambiguous. The germline V and J ends were trimmed by 1 base and 3 bases, with 10 bases remaining between them. The CDR3 length is 14 residues. The V gene's germline CDR1 is SGHDN and CDR2 FVKESK. The CDR3 protein is CASSQAPLIYEQYF. CDR3 nucleotide sequence: TGTGCCAGCAGCCAAGCCCCACTGATCTACGAGCAGTACTTC.

This clone has only a few counts. The chain links TRBV6-1 to TRBJ1-2; no reliable D call. This CDR3 spans 15 amino acids. The germline V gene encodes CDR1 MNHNS and CDR2 SASEGT. Deletions cut 3 bases from V and 8 bases from J, with 19 bases between. CDR3 amino acids: CASSDPAFTAGGYTF. For the CDR3, the DNA is TGTGCCAGCAGTGACCCGGCTTTTACGGCGGGGGGCTACACCTTC.

This clone was observed once. The chain uses TRBV7-2 and TRBJ1-5, with 9 bases fitting TRBD1. The CDR3 is made up of 16 amino acids. CDR1 and CDR2 from the germline V gene are SGHTA and FQGNSA. The J segment lost 2 bases and the V segment lost 6 bases, leaving 8 bases of the junction unmatched. CDR3 protein: CASSPRTGEGNQPQHF. CDR3 in DNA: TGTGCCAGCAGTCCTAGGACAGGGGAGGGCAATCAGCCCCAGCATTTT.

This clone was detected only a few times. The V call is TRBV7-2, the J call TRBJ2-5; TRBD1 matches at 8 bases. V lost 4 bases to trimming and J lost 1 base; unmatched junction nucleotides: 5. The CDR3 extends over 15 amino acids. The V gene's germline CDR1 is SGHTA and CDR2 FQGNSA. The chain's CDR3 is CASSSMDRAQETQYF. The CDR3 DNA follows: TGTGCCAGCAGCTCCATGGACAGGGCCCAAGAGACCCAGTACTTC.

This clone was detected a few times. This chain links TRBV2 with TRBJ1-5, with unresolved D. The CDR3 is 14 amino acids. Trimming cost V 8 bases and J 1 base, with 12 bases left between them. Germline CDR1 reads SNHLY; CDR2 reads FYNNEI. The CDR3 region has the DNA TGTGCCAGCTCCTTAAGCGGGAGCAATCAGCCCCAGCATTTT. This codes for CASSLSGSNQPQHF.

This clone was counted a single time. The rearrangement links TRBV6-4 to TRBJ1-1, with 8 nucleotides matching TRBD1. In germline, CDR1 is MRHNA, CDR2 SNTAGT. This CDR3 region has 14 residues. The V gene end was trimmed by 6 bases and the J gene end by 3 bases; junction bases not matched to a gene: 6. The CDR3: CASRDRGRDTEAFF. Here the CDR3 DNA reads TGTGCCAGCAGAGACAGGGGTAGGGACACTGAAGCTTTCTTT.

The rearrangement uses TRBV7-6 and TRBJ2-2; perhaps TRBD2 as D (6 bases). The ends were cut back, 1 base at V and 6 bases at J, with 18 bases in the middle. Germline V gene lookup returns CDR1 SGHVS and CDR2 FNYEAQ. The CDR3 consists of 17 residues. CDR3 bases: TGTGCCAGCAGCTTAGGGTACCGAGGAGGGAGTGCCGGGGAGCTGTTTTTT. Translated, it gives CASSLGYRGGSAGELFF.

The chain is built from TRBV4-2 and TRBJ2-2; D is unclear. Germline V gene lookup returns CDR1 LGHNA and CDR2 YNFKEQ. V was cut by 0 bases and J by 2 bases, with 7 bases left in between. This CDR3 has 15 amino acids. CDR3 bases: TGTGCCAGCAGCCAAGATCTAGGAAACACCGGGGAGCTGTTTTTT. Translated: CASSQDLGNTGELFF.

The rearrangement links TRBV5-1 to TRBJ1-1; maybe TRBD1 (5 bases). The CDR3 extends over 14 amino acids. Trimming removed 3 bases at V and 0 bases at J, with 9 bases between. In germline, CDR1 is SGHRS, CDR2 YFSETQ. In nucleotides, the CDR3 is TGCGCCAGCAGCTACGGGACTCTGAACACTGAAGCTTTCTTT. Translated: CASSYGTLNTEAFF.

The rearrangement links TRBV5-1 to TRBJ1-5; 7 positions agree with TRBD1. The CDR3 is 18 residues long. In germline, CDR1 is SGHRS, CDR2 YFSETQ. J lost 4 bases, V lost 4 bases, and 17 bases had no gene match. The CDR3 coding sequence is TGCGCCAGCAGCCCGGGGGACAGTTTTGTCTCCGTAAATCAGCCCCAGCATTTT. Protein sequence: CASSPGDSFVSVNQPQHF.

This clone appeared a few times. The chain couples TRBV9 to TRBJ1-2; 11 bases are a match to TRBD1. CDR3 length: 14 amino acids. Germline-derived CDR1 and CDR2 are SGDLS and YYNGEE. Trimming took 4 bases from V and 7 from J; bases not matched to a gene: 6. CDR3 DNA sequence: TGTGCCAGCAGCCCAGGGGACAGGGGGTTTGGCTACACCTTC. This gives the protein CASSPGDRGFGYTF.

The chain links TRBV6-1 to TRBJ2-1; D remains ambiguous. V was trimmed by 2 bases and J by 5 bases, leaving 13 bases between them. Germline CDR1 and CDR2: MNHNS and SASEGT. This CDR3 has 15 amino acids. Here the CDR3 DNA reads TGTGCCAGCAGTGAAATCCGACAACCAAACAATGAGCAGTTCTTC. This sequence encodes CASSEIRQPNNEQFF.

The rearrangement uses TRBV11-3 and TRBJ2-7; 12 positions agree with TRBD1. V shed 5 bases and J 6 bases; nucleotides not matched to a gene: 11. This CDR3 contains 16 residues. The V gene's germline CDR1 is SGHNT and CDR2 YENEEA. The CDR3 DNA sequence: TGTGCCAGCAGCCCCCCGGGACAGGGGGCACTGGGCGAGCAGTACTTC. Translated: CASSPPGQGALGEQYF. The full variable domain, completed using reference TRBV11-3 and TRBJ2-7, is EAGVVQSPRYKIIEKKQPVAFWCNPISGHNTLYWYLQNLGQGPELLIRYENEEAVDDSQLPKDRFSAERLKGVDSTLKIQPAELGDSAVYLCASSPPGQGALGEQYFGPGTRLTVT.

The CDR3 DNA reads as TGTGCCAGCAGCCTCGTCGGAGGGAGCTATGGCTACACCTTC. It encodes CASSLVGGSYGYTF. The rearrangement joins TRBV5-4 to TRBJ1-2; D not resolved. V was cut by 4 bases and J by 4 bases, with 14 bases left in between. CDR1 is SGHNT and CDR2 is YYREEE in the germline V gene (reference sequence). The CDR3 has 14 residues.

The V call is TRBV6-5, the J call TRBJ1-1, with no clear D. The germline gives CDR1 MNHEY, CDR2 SVGAGI. Trimming stripped 6 bases from V and 4 bases from J, with 15 bases between. CDR3 length: 14 amino acids. CDR3 sequence (DNA): TGTGCCAGCAGCGGGGTACTCCCTCCCACTGAAGCTTTCTTT. Protein: CASSGVLPPTEAFF.

This chain uses TRBV4-3 with TRBJ2-3; D is undetermined. V was trimmed by 1 base and J by 6 bases, leaving 5 bases between them. CDR1 and CDR2 from the germline V gene are LGHNA and YSLEER. The CDR3 consists of 12 residues. The CDR3 DNA sequence: TGCGCCAGCAGCCAAGCCCAGGATACGCAGTATTTT. Its protein is CASSQAQDTQYF.

This clone was observed once. The chain has TRBV18 and TRBJ1-3; 7 bases fit TRBD1. Germline assignment: CDR1 KGHSH and CDR2 LQKENI. V lost 4 bases, J lost 3 bases, and 9 bases stayed unmatched. CDR3 length equals 16 residues. CDR3 protein: CASSLTGTERGNTIYF. The CDR3 coding sequence is TGTGCCAGCTCACTGACAGGGACTGAACGTGGAAACACCATATATTTT. The variable domain in full, with the rest retrieved from reference TRBV18 and TRBJ1-3, is NAGVMQNPRHLVRRRGQEARLRCSPMKGHSHVYWYRQLPEEGLKFMVYLQKENIIDESGMPKERFSAEFPKEGPSILRIQQVVRGDSAAYFCASSLTGTERGNTIYFGEGSWLTVV.

The chain uses TRBV19 and TRBJ1-6; D gene uncertain. V was trimmed by 3 bases and J by 6 bases, leaving 15 bases between them. Germline V gene lookup returns CDR1 LNHDA and CDR2 SQIVND (reference sequence). The CDR3 sequence is 16 residues long. The CDR3 bases are TGTGCCAGTAGTATGTTAGCTGGGCGGGGTAATTCACCCCTCCACTTT. Amino acids: CASSMLAGRGNSPLHF.

The genes are TRBV5-1 and TRBJ2-3; 8 nucleotides line up with TRBD2. Germline V gene data show CDR1 as SGHRS and CDR2 as YFSETQ. The CDR3 is made up of 16 amino acids. V was clipped by 4 bases and J by 1 base; unmatched bases: 8. CDR3 loop: CASSKSGLEGTDTQYF. CDR3 sequence (DNA): TGCGCCAGCAGCAAATCGGGACTAGAGGGCACAGATACGCAGTATTTT.

This clone was recorded once. The chain joins TRBV21-1 to TRBJ1-6; the D call of TRBD1 is as the table states it, not checked on the DNA. TRBV21-1 constitutes a pseudogene. The CDR3 length is 19 residues. CDR3 residues: CASSKWRFSGGQVGSPLHF. DNA for the CDR3: TGTGCCAGCAGCAAATGGCGTTTTTCCGGGGGACAGGTAGGGTCACCCCTCCACTTT.

The chain employs TRBV7-9 and TRBJ1-2; TRBD1 aligns across 7 bases. This CDR3 has 16 residues. Germline values: CDR1 SEHNR, CDR2 FQNEAQ (reference sequence). The junction had 15 bases not matched to a gene; V was cut back by 5 bases and J by 6 bases. CDR3 protein: CASSKIPDRVSNGYTF. The CDR3 region has the DNA TGTGCCAGCAGCAAGATCCCCGACAGGGTCTCCAATGGCTACACCTTC.

This clone has more than one count but fewer than ten. The CDR3 DNA sequence: TGTGCCAGCAGCTTAGAACTAGCACCCAACACCGGGGAGCTGTTTTTT. It specifies CASSLELAPNTGELFF. The chain links TRBV7-2 to TRBJ2-2, with D possibly being TRBD2 (6 bases). Germline-derived CDR1 and CDR2 are SGHTA and FQGNSA. V was clipped by 1 base and J by 2 bases, with 11 bases between them. CDR3 length: 16 amino acids.

This rearrangement joins TRBV4-2 to TRBJ1-4; TRBD1 aligns across 7 bases. This CDR3 spans 16 amino acids. The junction had 7 bases not matched to a gene; V was cut back by 0 bases and J by 6 bases. The V gene's germline CDR1 is LGHNA and CDR2 YNFKEQ. The DNA of the CDR3 is TGTGCCAGCAGCCAAGATCAGTGGCAGGGGGATGAAAAACTGTTTTTT. This sequence encodes CASSQDQWQGDEKLFF.

The V gene is TRBV5-8, the J gene TRBJ1-6; 8 bases fit TRBD1. The CDR3 length is 15 residues. After removal of 1 base from V and 7 bases from J, the junction contained 4 bases not matched to a gene. The germline gives CDR1 SGHTS, CDR2 YDEGEE. The CDR3: CASSLWGQANSPLHF. The DNA of the CDR3 is TGTGCCAGCAGCTTGTGGGGACAGGCGAATTCACCCCTCCACTTT.

The chain combines TRBV2 with TRBJ1-1; 7 bases are shared with TRBD1. Germline loops: CDR1 SNHLY, CDR2 FYNNEI. The V and J ends lost 4 bases and 7 bases, in that order; junction bases with no gene match: 15. The CDR3 length is 16 residues. The CDR3 reads CASSVPRAGGMGEAFF. As DNA, the CDR3 is TGTGCCAGCAGTGTTCCAAGGGCAGGGGGAATGGGTGAAGCTTTCTTT.

The chain couples TRBV19 to TRBJ1-6; 8 positions match TRBD1. The trim removed 3 bases at V and 0 bases at J, leaving 7 bases unmatched. In germline, CDR1 is LNHDA, CDR2 SQIVND (reference sequence). CDR3 size: 18 residues. The CDR3 DNA reads as TGTGCCAGTAGTATTCATCAGGGGGCTCGCTCCTATAATTCACCCCTCCACTTT. Protein: CASSIHQGARSYNSPLHF.

This clone was seen once. V and J are TRBV2 and TRBJ2-7; maybe TRBD2 (5 bases). Per the germline V gene, CDR1 is SNHLY and CDR2 is FYNNEI. V was cut by 9 bases and J by 3 bases, with 21 bases left in between. The CDR3 covers 15 residues. The CDR3 sequence: CASEKGRAVYYEQYF. The CDR3 region has the DNA TGTGCCAGTGAAAAAGGAAGAGCGGTTTACTACGAGCAGTACTTC.